The 27 T cell receptor beta chains below all came from one sample that was sequenced in a study of cytomegalovirus exposure and HLA in healthy donors. Clones were sequenced by immunoSEQ multiplex PCR, and TCRdb holds only the in-frame ones, with some missing. The sample holds some 120,000 clones, roughly 90% seen once. The sequenced sample consisted of PBMCs. The receptors shown here come from a woman between 18 and 29 years old in good health and CMV-seronegative.

This chain joins TRBV21-1 and TRBJ2-1; TRBD2, as called in the table, went unchecked against the DNA. TRBV21-1 is an annotated pseudogene. This CDR3 spans 20 amino acids. Here the CDR3 reads CASSKDRSRRGEARCDEQFF. As DNA, the CDR3 is TGTGCCAGCAGCAAAGATCGGTCTCGGAGAGGGGAGGCCAGGTGCGATGAGCAGTTCTTC.

CDR3 sequence (DNA): TGTGCCAGCAGAACTAATCAGCCCCAGCATTTT. This translates into CASRTNQPQHF. V gene TRBV28 combines with J gene TRBJ1-5; no definite D call. CDR1 is MDHEN and CDR2 is SYDVKM in the germline V gene. The V gene lost 6 bases and the J gene lost 4 bases, with 4 bases spanning the gap. CDR3 length: 11 residues.

The CDR3 is CASSPFSGGVQETQYF. The CDR3 DNA is TGTGCCAGCAGCCCCTTCTCGGGGGGGGTTCAAGAGACCCAGTACTTC. The V call is TRBV7-9, the J call TRBJ2-5; 8 nucleotides match TRBD2. CDR1 SEHNR and CDR2 FQNEAQ come from the germline V gene (reference sequence). This CDR3 is built from 16 residues. The V gene end was trimmed by 5 bases and the J gene end by 2 bases; junction bases not matched to a gene: 10.

The chain combines TRBV7-9 with TRBJ2-1, with D tentatively TRBD1 (6 bases). The ends were cut back, 5 bases at V and 6 bases at J, with 17 bases in the middle. Per the germline V gene, CDR1 is SEHNR and CDR2 is FQNEAQ (reference sequence). CDR3 length: 15 amino acids. The CDR3 loop reads CASSPLSGGGNEQFF. DNA of the CDR3: TGTGCCAGCAGCCCCCTCAGTGGGGGCGGCAATGAGCAGTTCTTC.

This chain links TRBV7-9 with TRBJ2-3, with no clear D. CDR1 is SEHNR and CDR2 is FQNEAQ in the germline V gene (reference sequence). The V end was cut by 5 bases, the J end by 0 bases, with 15 bases between. CDR3 size: 16 residues. The DNA of the CDR3 is TGTGCCAGCAGCGCCACGCTAGAGACTAGCACAGATACGCAGTATTTT. It translates to CASSATLETSTDTQYF. The full variable domain, with the rest looked up from reference TRBV7-9 and TRBJ2-3, is DTGVSQNPRHKITKRGQNVTFRCDPISEHNRLYWYRQTLGQGPEFLTYFQNEAQLEKSRLLSDRFSAERPKGSFSTLEIQRTEQGDSAMYLCASSATLETSTDTQYFGPGTRLTVL.

The chain uses TRBV28 and TRBJ1-6; unclear D gene. V dropped 7 bases and J dropped 10 bases, with 20 bases sitting between them. CDR1 and CDR2 from the germline V gene are MDHEN and SYDVKM. The length of the CDR3 is 15 residues. CDR3 sequence: CASTYIEAVGSPLHF. CDR3 DNA: TGTGCCAGCACCTACATCGAGGCAGTTGGGTCACCCCTCCACTTT.

The rearrangement joins TRBV9 to TRBJ2-7; 10 bases line up with TRBD1. The CDR3 has 15 amino acids. CDR1 SGDLS and CDR2 YYNGEE come from the germline V gene. Unmatched junction bases numbered 3, after V lost 1 base and J lost 2 bases. The CDR3 sequence: CASSVHGQGAYEQYF. The CDR3 DNA is TGTGCCAGCAGCGTACACGGACAGGGGGCCTACGAGCAGTACTTC.

The chain employs TRBV29-1 and TRBJ1-1; no firm D call. The CDR3 covers 11 residues. Germline loops: CDR1 SQVTM, CDR2 ANQGSEA. The ends were cut back, 7 bases at V and 4 bases at J, with 10 bases in the middle. Here the CDR3 reads CSGGEGTEAFF. The CDR3 DNA sequence: TGCAGCGGCGGAGAGGGCACTGAAGCTTTCTTT. The variable domain in full, completed from reference TRBV29-1 and TRBJ1-1, reads SAVISQKPSRDICQRGTSLTIQCQVDSQVTMMFWYRQQPGQSLTLIATANQGSEATYESGFVIDKFPISRPNLTFSTLTVSNMSPEDSSIYLCSGGEGTEAFFGQGTRLTVV.

The gene calls are TRBV7-2 and TRBJ2-3, with 12 bases aligning to TRBD2. The CDR3 spans 16 residues. Looked up from germline, CDR1 is SGHTA and CDR2 is FQGNSA. Trimming at V came to 5 bases and at J to 3 bases, leaving 6 bases not matched to a gene. The CDR3 region has the DNA TGTGCCAGCAGCCCCCTAGCGGGAGGGCGAACAGATACGCAGTATTTT. Its translation is CASSPLAGGRTDTQYF. The entire variable domain, with the rest obtained from reference TRBV7-2 and TRBJ2-3, is as follows: GAGVSQSPSNKVTEKGKDVELRCDPISGHTALYWYRQSLGQGLEFLIYFQGNSAPDKSGLPSDRFSAERTGGSVSTLTIQRTQQEDSAVYLCASSPLAGGRTDTQYFGPGTRLTVL.

The chain couples TRBV11-2 to TRBJ2-5, with TRBD2 matching 12 bases. Trimming at V came to 4 bases and at J to 1 base, leaving 4 bases not matched to a gene. CDR3 length equals 16 residues. Germline V gene data show CDR1 as SGHAT and CDR2 as FQNNGV. The CDR3 DNA follows: TGTGCCAGCAGCTACGGGACTAGCGGGTTCCAAGAGACCCAGTACTTC. Protein: CASSYGTSGFQETQYF. Variable domain in full (rest from reference TRBV11-2 and TRBJ2-5): EAGVAQSPRYKIIEKRQSVAFWCNPISGHATLYWYQQILGQGPKLLIQFQNNGVVDDSQLPKDRFSAERLKGVDSTLKIQPAKLEDSAVYLCASSYGTSGFQETQYFGPGTRLLVL.

V is TRBV6-1 and J is TRBJ2-4; tentative D call: TRBD1 (5 bases). The CDR3 loop spans 15 amino acids. V was trimmed by 2 bases and J by 5 bases, leaving 13 bases between them. Germline V gene lookup returns CDR1 MNHNS and CDR2 SASEGT. The CDR3 region has the DNA TGTGCCAGCAGTGAAAATCGGTGGGGCCAAAACATTCAGTACTTC. It is translated as CASSENRWGQNIQYF.

In nucleotides, the CDR3 is TGTGCCAGCAGCTTGACAGGGGGGAACACTGAAGCTTTCTTT. It codes for CASSLTGGNTEAFF. This chain joins TRBV5-4 and TRBJ1-1; 8 bases are a match to TRBD1. In germline, CDR1 is SGHNT, CDR2 YYREEE (reference sequence). This CDR3 comprises 14 residues. The trim removed 1 base at V and 1 base at J, leaving 0 bases unmatched.

The J gene is TRBJ1-2, the V gene TRBV11-2; D is undetermined. In germline, CDR1 is SGHAT, CDR2 FQNNGV. The CDR3 consists of 13 residues. Trimming pared 3 bases from V and 7 bases from J, leaving 12 bases between. The CDR3 DNA follows: TGTGCCAGCAGCTTTGGGGAGGGAAGTGGCTACACCTTC. This gives the protein CASSFGEGSGYTF.

The chain recombines TRBV13 with TRBJ1-6, with D tentatively TRBD1 (5 bases). Germline lookup yields CDR1 PRHDT and CDR2 FYEKMQ (reference sequence). The CDR3 extends over 18 amino acids. The ends were cut back, 2 bases at V and 3 bases at J, with 17 bases in the middle. The CDR3 DNA reads as TGTGCCAGCAGCTTAATTCTCGGGACTGACTACTATAATTCACCCCTCCACTTT. Residues: CASSLILGTDYYNSPLHF. The entire variable domain, with the rest obtained from reference TRBV13 and TRBJ1-6, is as follows: AAGVIQSPRHLIKEKRETATLKCYPIPRHDTVYWYQQGPGQDPQFLISFYEKMQSDKGSIPDRFSAQQFSDYHSELNMSSLELGDSALYFCASSLILGTDYYNSPLHFGNGTRLTVT.

This rearrangement joins TRBV1 to TRBJ1-6; TRBD1, the D gene given by the table, was not confirmed from the DNA. TRBV1 is termed a pseudogene. The CDR3 runs 18 residues. As DNA, the CDR3 is TGCACCAGCAGCCAAAGTAGACAGGGGATGAGAAGGAGTTCACCCCTCCACTTT. Translation gives CTSSQSRQGMRRSSPLHF.

The rearrangement joins TRBV28 to TRBJ2-7; 7 bases are a match to TRBD1. CDR3 length: 15 amino acids. Trimming removed 2 bases from V and 3 bases from J; junction bases left unmatched: 7. The germline V gene encodes CDR1 MDHEN and CDR2 SYDVKM. CDR3: CASSLTGDSYYEQYF. The CDR3 DNA follows: TGTGCCAGCAGTTTAACTGGGGACAGCTACTACGAGCAGTACTTC.

The V gene is TRBV5-8, the J gene TRBJ1-6, with 8 bases that match TRBD1. CDR3 length: 15 residues. After removal of 6 bases from V and 5 bases from J, the junction contained 7 bases not matched to a gene. Per germline, CDR1 SGHTS and CDR2 YDEGEE. The CDR3 here is CASTRQGLNNSPLHF. DNA of the CDR3: TGTGCCAGCACCCGACAGGGGTTGAATAATTCACCCCTCCACTTT.

In nucleotides, the CDR3 is TGTGCCAGCAGTGGGGACAGGGGGCTCACTGAAGCTTTCTTT. It encodes CASSGDRGLTEAFF. The genes are TRBV2 and TRBJ1-1; 12 bases map to TRBD1. The CDR3 has 14 residues. V lost 4 bases and J lost 4; bases outside the gene matches: 1. Germline V gene sequence: CDR1 SNHLY, CDR2 FYNNEI.

The chain couples TRBV7-2 to TRBJ2-7; 10 nucleotides line up with TRBD1. The CDR3 has 14 residues. CDR1 and CDR2 from the germline V gene are SGHTA and FQGNSA. J gave up 7 bases and V 5 bases, and 8 bases lay outside the gene matches. In DNA, the CDR3 is TGTGCCAGCAGCCGGGACAGGGGATTGAGGGAGCAGTACTTC. Protein product: CASSRDRGLREQYF.

The rearrangement links TRBV18 to TRBJ2-7; the match to TRBD1 covers 9 bases. V lost 3 bases and J lost 5; bases outside the gene matches: 11. CDR1 and CDR2 (germline): KGHSH, LQKENI. This CDR3 comprises 16 residues. CDR3 in DNA: TGTGCCAGCTCACCTAGGGGACAGGGTGGCTTAGACGAGCAGTACTTC. Protein product: CASSPRGQGGLDEQYF.

The chain links TRBV15 to TRBJ2-1; the D gene is possibly TRBD2 (6 bases). The V end lost 5 bases, the J end lost 7 bases, and 12 bases lay between the germline ends. This CDR3 region has 13 residues. Germline assignment: CDR1 LNHNV and CDR2 YYDKDF (reference sequence). The CDR3 reads CATSANRGNEQFF. CDR3 DNA sequence: TGTGCCACCAGCGCTAACCGGGGGAATGAGCAGTTCTTC.

The genes are TRBV30 and TRBJ2-1; D not certain. Germline-derived CDR1 and CDR2 are GTSNPN and SVGIG (reference sequence). This CDR3 has 15 residues. V lost 2 bases, J lost 4 bases, and 15 bases lay in between. This CDR3 reads CAWSLRHVGYNEQFF. The CDR3 DNA follows: TGTGCCTGGAGTCTAAGACACGTCGGATACAATGAGCAGTTCTTC.

This clone was seen just once. V is TRBV27 and J is TRBJ1-1; possibly TRBD1 for D (6 bases). The germline V gene encodes CDR1 MNHEY and CDR2 SMNVEV (reference sequence). Trimming removed 4 bases from V and 11 bases from J, with 20 bases in between. This CDR3 has 14 residues. CDR3 DNA sequence: TGTGCCAGCAGTTCGGTTCCGGGGGGGCGCGTGGCTTTCTTT. Translating it yields CASSSVPGGRVAFF.

V gene TRBV27 combines with J gene TRBJ2-7; 7 positions match TRBD2. Per germline, CDR1 MNHEY and CDR2 SMNVEV (reference sequence). The V segment lost 6 bases and the J segment 4 bases; nucleotides outside the gene matches: 6. The CDR3 loop spans 13 amino acids. The CDR3 reads CASRSGAAYEQYF. CDR3 coding DNA: TGTGCCAGCAGAAGCGGGGCTGCTTACGAGCAGTACTTC.

The V and J genes are TRBV4-1 and TRBJ2-2, with TRBD1 identical over 9 bases. The CDR3 is 15 amino acids. V lost 6 bases and J lost 3; bases outside the gene matches: 5. Per germline, CDR1 MGHRA and CDR2 YSYEKL. CDR3 DNA sequence: TGCGCCAGCAGTCTCCGGGACAGGGACACCGGGGAGCTGTTTTTT. Translated: CASSLRDRDTGELFF.

The rearrangement joins TRBV27 to TRBJ2-3; possible D gene TRBD1, 6 bases. The CDR3 spans 15 residues. Trimming shortened V by 7 bases and J by 1 base, and 15 bases separated the two germline ends. From germline, CDR1 is MNHEY and CDR2 SMNVEV (reference sequence). The CDR3 DNA reads TGTGCCAGCAATTTCACAGGGCACGGCACAGATACGCAGTATTTT. Its protein is CASNFTGHGTDTQYF.

CDR3 sequence (DNA): TGTGCCAGCAGATCCGGGACTACCCCTCAGCAGTACTTC. Its translation is CASRSGTTPQQYF. The chain combines TRBV7-2 with TRBJ2-7; 7 bases match TRBD2. The CDR3 consists of 13 residues. Germline CDR1 is SGHTA and CDR2 is FQGNSA. Trimming took 6 bases from V and 8 from J; bases not matched to a gene: 10.